Following are 31 T cell receptor beta chains from one sample sequenced in a study of STAT5B mutations in CD4+ large granular lymphocyte leukemia. Measured with immunoSEQ multiplex PCR; TCRdb has only the in-frame clones, and not every one. The data show about 6,300 clones, roughly 74% seen once. Sequenced input: PBMCs. The receptors derive from a woman aged 65 to 85 with CD4+ T-cell large granular lymphocyte leukemia.

The CDR3 DNA follows: TGTGCCAGTAGTATATTGGGACAGACCCAGTACTTC. Protein: CASSILGQTQYF. The chain uses TRBV19 and TRBJ2-5; D is possibly TRBD1 or TRBD2 (5 bases each). The CDR3 totals 12 residues. CDR1 is LNHDA, CDR2 SQIVND, per germline (reference sequence). Deletions cut 2 bases from V and 6 bases from J, with 7 bases between.

This chain links TRBV7-6 with TRBJ2-2; TRBD1 aligns across 7 bases. Germline V gene lookup returns CDR1 SGHVS and CDR2 FNYEAQ. The CDR3 totals 16 residues. Germline trimming cut 0 bases from V and 1 base from J; bases unmatched to any gene: 2. CDR3 sequence (DNA): TGTGCCAGCAGCTTAGCGCAGGGGGTGAACACCGGGGAGCTGTTTTTT. Translation: CASSLAQGVNTGELFF.

V and J are TRBV5-1 and TRBJ2-1; 8 nucleotides align to TRBD1. CDR1 is SGHRS and CDR2 is YFSETQ in the germline V gene. Trimming at V came to 1 base and at J to 4 bases, leaving 1 base not matched to a gene. This CDR3 contains 14 residues. The CDR3 region is CASSLTGGYNEQFF. CDR3 nucleotide sequence: TGCGCCAGCAGCTTGACAGGGGGGTACAATGAGCAGTTCTTC. The whole variable domain, filled in from reference TRBV5-1 and TRBJ2-1, reads KAGVTQTPRYLIKTRGQQVTLSCSPISGHRSVSWYQQTPGQGLQFLFEYFSETQRNKGNFPGRFSGRQFSNSRSEMNVSTLELGDSALYLCASSLTGGYNEQFFGPGTRLTVL.

The J gene is TRBJ1-1, the V gene TRBV28; D unclear. Germline V CDR1 and CDR2: MDHEN, SYDVKM. Trimming took off 8 bases at V and 1 base at J, with 2 bases between the two ends. CDR3 length: 10 residues. The DNA of the CDR3 is TGTGCCAGCGGGAACACTGAAGCTTTCTTT. Translation: CASGNTEAFF.

This clone has only one observation. The chain is built from TRBV2 and TRBJ1-2; weak D call: TRBD1 (6 bases). Per germline, CDR1 SNHLY and CDR2 FYNNEI. The V end lost 3 bases, the J end lost 1 base, and 21 bases lay between the germline ends. This CDR3 is built from 18 residues. The CDR3 is CASSDPPLQGRINYGYTF. The CDR3 bases are TGTGCCAGCAGTGACCCCCCTCTACAGGGTAGGATTAACTATGGCTACACCTTC.

By share, this clone counts as medium-sized. The CDR3 nucleotides read TGTGCCAGCTACCCCGGGGGAGGGGACACTGAAGCTTTCTTT. This translates into CASYPGGGDTEAFF. The rearrangement links TRBV18 to TRBJ1-1; D possibly corresponds to TRBD1 (5 bases). CDR1 is KGHSH, CDR2 LQKENI, per germline. Trimming left V 7 bases short and J 3 bases short, with 15 bases between. CDR3 length: 14 amino acids.

The V and J genes are TRBV6-1 and TRBJ2-7, with TRBD2 as a possible D gene (6 bases). Trimming took off 4 bases at V and 7 bases at J, with 8 bases between the two ends. The CDR3 is 11 residues long. Germline CDR1 reads MNHNS; CDR2 reads SASEGT. CDR3 bases: TGTGCCAGCAGTGTGGGGGGTGAGCAGTACTTC. The encoded protein is CASSVGGEQYF.

The CDR3 DNA sequence: TGTGCCAGCAGCCAAGATCTTTTGAACGAGCAGTACTTC. It yields the protein CASSQDLLNEQYF. The J gene is TRBJ2-7, the V gene TRBV4-2; D is ambiguous. The germline gives CDR1 LGHNA, CDR2 YNFKEQ. Trimming cost V 0 bases and J 5 bases, with 8 bases left between them. CDR3 length equals 13 residues.

This clone was recorded a few times. V usage is TRBV6-1 and J usage is TRBJ1-5, with D unresolved. Between the trimmed V and J ends, which lost 1 base and 1 base, there was a span of 17 bases. The CDR3 covers 18 residues. Germline CDR1 reads MNHNS; CDR2 reads SASEGT. The chain's CDR3 is CASSEVGVGRSSNQPQHF. CDR3 DNA: TGTGCCAGCAGTGAAGTAGGAGTAGGGAGATCCAGCAATCAGCCCCAGCATTTT.

This clone appeared once. The V gene is TRBV5-6, the J gene TRBJ1-5; 8 positions agree with TRBD1. This CDR3 comprises 15 residues. V shed 3 bases and J 5 bases; nucleotides not matched to a gene: 7. Per germline, CDR1 SGHDT and CDR2 YYEEEE. As DNA, the CDR3 is TGTGCCAGCAGCTGGGGGACAGGCCATCATCAGCCCCAGCATTTT. Translated, it gives CASSWGTGHHQPQHF.

This chain connects TRBV19 to TRBJ2-3; 9 bases are shared with TRBD2. Germline V CDR1 and CDR2: LNHDA, SQIVND (reference sequence). V trimming: 3 bases; J trimming: 4 bases; junction bases outside the gene matches: 11. The CDR3 is 17 residues long. For the CDR3, the DNA is TGTGCCAGTAGTATTATTAGGGCAGGCGGGAGGGCAGATACGCAGTATTTT. Its translation: CASSIIRAGGRADTQYF.

The gene calls are TRBV7-2 and TRBJ2-1; TRBD2 is a possible D gene (5 bases). Trimming left V 5 bases short and J 0 bases short, with 11 bases between. There are 15 residues in the CDR3. Germline V CDR1 and CDR2: SGHTA, FQGNSA. The CDR3 loop reads CASSVTTGSYNEQFF. In nucleotides, the CDR3 is TGTGCCAGCAGCGTGACTACCGGCTCCTACAATGAGCAGTTCTTC.

This chain joins TRBV19 and TRBJ2-6, with 8 positions matching TRBD1. Germline-derived CDR1 and CDR2 are LNHDA and SQIVND (reference sequence). V shed 7 bases, J shed 1 base, and the junction held 6 bases outside the gene matches. This CDR3 has 16 amino acids. The CDR3 DNA is TGTGCCAGTAACGGGGACAGGATTTCTGGGGCCAACGTCCTGACTTTC. This gives the protein CASNGDRISGANVLTF. Supplemented by reference TRBV19 and TRBJ2-6, the full variable domain reads DGGITQSPKYLFRKEGQNVTLSCEQNLNHDAMYWYRQDPGQGLRLIYYSQIVNDFQKGDIAEGYSVSREKKESFPLTVTSAQKNPTAFYLCASNGDRISGANVLTFGAGSRLTVL.

The chain joins TRBV14 to TRBJ1-2; TRBD1 might be the D (6 bases). Trimming took 5 bases from V and 5 from J, leaving 12 bases between them. This CDR3 has 13 amino acids. Germline CDR1 and CDR2: SGHDN and FVKESK. The DNA for the CDR3 is TGTGCCAGCAGCAACAACAGGGCTTATGGCTACACCTTC. Its translation: CASSNNRAYGYTF. Together with reference TRBV14 and TRBJ1-2, the CDR3 gives the full variable domain: EAGVTQFPSHSVIEKGQTVTLRCDPISGHDNLYWYRRVMGKEIKFLLHFVKESKQDESGMPNNRFLAERTGGTYSTLKVQPAELEDSGVYFCASSNNRAYGYTFGSGTRLTVV.

The chain recombines TRBV27 with TRBJ2-3, with TRBD1 as a possible D gene (6 bases). CDR1 is MNHEY and CDR2 is SMNVEV in the germline V gene (reference sequence). Between the trimmed V and J ends, which lost 3 bases and 2 bases, there was a span of 9 bases. The CDR3 is 14 residues long. DNA of the CDR3: TGTGCCAGCAGTTTGGACAGATTCACAGATACGCAGTATTTT. It codes for CASSLDRFTDTQYF.

The chain couples TRBV7-9 to TRBJ2-3; D perhaps matches TRBD2 (6 bases). Per the germline V gene, CDR1 is SEHNR and CDR2 is FQNEAQ (reference sequence). V was trimmed by 1 base and J by 2 bases, leaving 7 bases between them. This CDR3 region has 14 residues. The CDR3 nucleotides are TGTGCCAGCAGCTTAGGGGACTTCACAGATACGCAGTATTTT. Translating gives CASSLGDFTDTQYF.

The chain's CDR3 is CASSQGRQTSSNQETQYF. The CDR3 DNA reads TGTGCCAGCAGCCAAGGGAGGCAGACTAGCAGTAACCAAGAGACCCAGTACTTC. J is TRBJ2-5 and V is TRBV14; 7 nucleotides line up with TRBD2. Trimming took 1 base from V and 0 from J; bases not matched to a gene: 11. The germline V gene encodes CDR1 SGHDN and CDR2 FVKESK. The CDR3 is 18 amino acids.

The chain couples TRBV9 to TRBJ2-1, with 7 nucleotides matching TRBD2. CDR1 and CDR2 (germline): SGDLS, YYNGEE. J gave up 12 bases and V 7 bases, and 10 bases lay outside the gene matches. The CDR3 length is 12 residues. As DNA, the CDR3 is TGTGCCAGCGGGGGGGGATCTCCCCGGCAGTTCTTC. This sequence encodes CASGGGSPRQFF.

This clone was counted a single time. The J gene is TRBJ2-3, the V gene TRBV5-1; perhaps TRBD2 as D (5 bases). Germline V lookup: CDR1 SGHRS, CDR2 YFSETQ. Trimming shortened V by 0 bases and J by 3 bases, and 8 bases separated the two germline ends. The length of the CDR3 is 14 residues. The CDR3 loop reads CASSLGGATDTQYF. CDR3 DNA sequence: TGCGCCAGCAGCTTGGGGGGAGCTACAGATACGCAGTATTTT.

The V call is TRBV19, the J call TRBJ2-7; D is uncertain. Germline CDR1 LNHDA, CDR2 SQIVND (reference sequence). The CDR3 totals 14 residues. Trimming removed 5 bases from V and 1 base from J, with 12 bases in between. The CDR3 sequence is CASSPSRHSYEQYF. In DNA form, the CDR3 reads TGTGCCAGTAGTCCATCCCGACATTCCTACGAGCAGTACTTC. The complete variable domain, with remaining parts taken from reference TRBV19 and TRBJ2-7, reads DGGITQSPKYLFRKEGQNVTLSCEQNLNHDAMYWYRQDPGQGLRLIYYSQIVNDFQKGDIAEGYSVSREKKESFPLTVTSAQKNPTAFYLCASSPSRHSYEQYFGPGTRLTVT.

V usage is TRBV14 and J usage is TRBJ2-1, with TRBD2 matching 8 bases. Germline V gene lookup returns CDR1 SGHDN and CDR2 FVKESK. With 0 bases clipped from V and 8 bases from J, the junction kept 3 bases outside the gene matches. CDR3 length: 14 amino acids. The CDR3 coding sequence is TGTGCCAGCAGCCAAGAACTAGCGGTAGATGAGCAGTTCTTC. Translated: CASSQELAVDEQFF.

J is TRBJ2-2 and V is TRBV11-3; D might be TRBD2 (6 bases). The germline V and J ends were trimmed by 5 bases and 7 bases, with 14 bases remaining between them. The CDR3 is 14 residues long. Looked up from germline, CDR1 is SGHNT and CDR2 is YENEEA. The CDR3 protein is CASSTRGVSGELFF. Here the CDR3 DNA reads TGTGCCAGCAGCACCCGCGGGGTGAGCGGGGAGCTGTTTTTT.

This rearrangement joins TRBV5-4 to TRBJ2-3, with D perhaps being TRBD1 or TRBD2 (6 bases each). The CDR3 runs 17 residues. Germline CDR1 reads SGHNT; CDR2 reads YYREEE (reference sequence). V was cut by 4 bases and J by 1 base, with 19 bases left in between. CDR3 region: CASSPRGRGRGTDTQYF. CDR3 sequence (DNA): TGTGCCAGCAGCCCTCGGGGGCGGGGACGAGGCACAGATACGCAGTATTTT.

This clone was seen only once. This chain joins TRBV5-8 and TRBJ1-1; 8 nucleotides match TRBD1. The CDR3 loop spans 17 amino acids. Per the germline V gene, CDR1 is SGHTS and CDR2 is YDEGEE. After removal of 1 base from V and 1 base from J, the junction contained 9 bases not matched to a gene. As DNA, the CDR3 is TGTGCCAGCAGCTTGTACTGGGCAGGGGGCACGAACACTGAAGCTTTCTTT. Protein product: CASSLYWAGGTNTEAFF.

The chain joins TRBV5-5 to TRBJ2-5, with 12 bases lining up with TRBD2. J was trimmed by 4 bases and V by 0 bases; bases with no gene match: 4. This CDR3 is built from 16 residues. Germline CDR1 SGHKS, CDR2 YYEKEE (reference sequence). The CDR3 DNA is TGTGCCAGCAGCTTGGGACTAGCGGGGGCCTTAGAGACCCAGTACTTC. Its translation is CASSLGLAGALETQYF. Supplemented by reference TRBV5-5 and TRBJ2-5, the full variable domain reads DAGVTQSPTHLIKTRGQQVTLRCSPISGHKSVSWYQQVLGQGPQFIFQYYEKEERGRGNFPDRFSARQFPNYSSELNVNALLLGDSALYLCASSLGLAGALETQYFGPGTRLLVL.

The chain employs TRBV5-1 and TRBJ1-1, with 7 bases aligning to TRBD1. The trim removed 1 base at V and 4 bases at J, leaving 4 bases unmatched. The CDR3 totals 14 residues. Germline lookup yields CDR1 SGHRS and CDR2 YFSETQ. CDR3 protein: CASSLFQGGTEAFF. CDR3 coding DNA: TGCGCCAGCAGCTTGTTCCAGGGGGGCACTGAAGCTTTCTTT. The full variable domain, completed using reference TRBV5-1 and TRBJ1-1, is KAGVTQTPRYLIKTRGQQVTLSCSPISGHRSVSWYQQTPGQGLQFLFEYFSETQRNKGNFPGRFSGRQFSNSRSEMNVSTLELGDSALYLCASSLFQGGTEAFFGQGTRLTVV.

V usage is TRBV10-3 and J usage is TRBJ2-7; 8 bases match TRBD1. The germline V gene encodes CDR1 ENHRY and CDR2 SYGVKD. CDR3 size: 14 residues. Germline trimming cut 1 base from V and 6 bases from J; bases unmatched to any gene: 5. In DNA, the CDR3 is TGTGCCATCAGTGAGTACACGCAGGGGGCCGAGCAGTACTTC. It encodes CAISEYTQGAEQYF.

V and J are TRBV5-1 and TRBJ1-2; D not resolved. The CDR3 covers 15 residues. V lost 1 base and J 3 bases, leaving 13 bases between the germline ends. Germline-derived CDR1 and CDR2 are SGHRS and YFSETQ. CDR3 residues: CASSLNPSLDYGYTF. CDR3 in DNA: TGCGCCAGCAGCTTGAACCCAAGTCTTGACTATGGCTACACCTTC. The full variable domain, its missing parts supplied by reference TRBV5-1 and TRBJ1-2, is KAGVTQTPRYLIKTRGQQVTLSCSPISGHRSVSWYQQTPGQGLQFLFEYFSETQRNKGNFPGRFSGRQFSNSRSEMNVSTLELGDSALYLCASSLNPSLDYGYTFGSGTRLTVV.

This rearrangement joins TRBV5-4 to TRBJ2-7; 10 bases are shared with TRBD1. Per germline, CDR1 SGHNT and CDR2 YYREEE (reference sequence). V gave up 4 bases and J gave up 1 base; unmatched junction bases: 5. The CDR3 has 15 amino acids. The CDR3 sequence is CASSLRDRGSYEQYF. The CDR3 DNA follows: TGTGCCAGCAGCCTCCGGGACAGGGGTTCCTACGAGCAGTACTTC.

The rearrangement links TRBV19 to TRBJ2-3, with 10 nucleotides matching TRBD2. V shed 5 bases and J 3 bases; nucleotides not matched to a gene: 5. The CDR3 extends over 15 amino acids. Germline CDR1 is LNHDA and CDR2 is SQIVND (reference sequence). CDR3 nucleotide sequence: TGTGCCAGTAGTGGAAGCGGGAGGGGGACAGATACGCAGTATTTT. Translating gives CASSGSGRGTDTQYF. Drawing the rest from reference TRBV19 and TRBJ2-3, the complete variable domain is DGGITQSPKYLFRKEGQNVTLSCEQNLNHDAMYWYRQDPGQGLRLIYYSQIVNDFQKGDIAEGYSVSREKKESFPLTVTSAQKNPTAFYLCASSGSGRGTDTQYFGPGTRLTVL.

The V call is TRBV27, the J call TRBJ2-4; D is perhaps TRBD1 or TRBD2 (5 bases each). The CDR3 has 15 amino acids. With 6 bases removed from V and 3 bases from J, the gap between germline ends came to 15 bases. CDR1 and CDR2 (germline): MNHEY, SMNVEV (reference sequence). The CDR3 DNA reads as TGTGCCAGCAGCCTCAGGGAGAGGAACAAAAACATTCAGTACTTC. Translation gives CASSLRERNKNIQYF.